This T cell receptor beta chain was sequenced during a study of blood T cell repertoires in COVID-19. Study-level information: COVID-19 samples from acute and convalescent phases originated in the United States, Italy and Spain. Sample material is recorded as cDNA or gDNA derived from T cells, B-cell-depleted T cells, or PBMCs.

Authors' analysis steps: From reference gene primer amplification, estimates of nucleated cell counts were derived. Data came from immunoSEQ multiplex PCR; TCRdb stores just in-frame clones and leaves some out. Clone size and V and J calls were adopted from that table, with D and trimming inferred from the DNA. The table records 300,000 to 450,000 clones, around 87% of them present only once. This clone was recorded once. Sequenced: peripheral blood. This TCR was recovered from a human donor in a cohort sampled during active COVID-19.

CDR3 loop: CASSIDREQTDTQYF. The CDR3 nucleotides are TGTGCCAGCAGTATCGACAGGGAACAAACAGATACGCAGTATTTT. The chain uses TRBV28 and TRBJ2-3; TRBD1 matches 7 bases. The CDR3 runs 15 residues. Germline loops: CDR1 MDHEN, CDR2 SYDVKM. The trim removed 5 bases at V and 3 bases at J, leaving 8 bases unmatched.